Reported below is one TCR beta chain. The antigen is unknown. The germline gene is not matched at one end of the junction; a read error may be the cause. This specimen comes from a study of tumor and adjacent non-tumor tissue in lung cancer. TCRbeta libraries were built with three rounds of nested PCR, modified from ARM-PCR. TCRdb used MiXCR to reprocess the multiplex PCR reads, holding one entry per CDR3 protein. There are 220,000 or so distinct CDR3 sequences in the sample; over 55% occur only once, and about 25% lies in the top ten. General study findings and limits: Normal lung showed higher cumulative top 100 clone frequency than tumor. Compared with tumor, normal lung showed significantly lower TCR diversity.

Germline V gene sequence: CDR1 MNHNY, CDR2 SVGAGI (reference sequence). The CDR3 runs 13 residues. RNA was extracted from bulk tissue without any cell sorting. This clonotype was sampled from a man between 60 and 75 years old with non-small cell lung cancer. The chain links TRBV6-6 to TRBJ2-7; D is uncertain. The sequenced sample consisted of lung tumor tissue. This chain's CDR3 is CASSSQATYEQHF. CDR3 coding DNA: TGTGCCAGCAGTTCCCAGGCCACCTACGAGCAGCACTTC.